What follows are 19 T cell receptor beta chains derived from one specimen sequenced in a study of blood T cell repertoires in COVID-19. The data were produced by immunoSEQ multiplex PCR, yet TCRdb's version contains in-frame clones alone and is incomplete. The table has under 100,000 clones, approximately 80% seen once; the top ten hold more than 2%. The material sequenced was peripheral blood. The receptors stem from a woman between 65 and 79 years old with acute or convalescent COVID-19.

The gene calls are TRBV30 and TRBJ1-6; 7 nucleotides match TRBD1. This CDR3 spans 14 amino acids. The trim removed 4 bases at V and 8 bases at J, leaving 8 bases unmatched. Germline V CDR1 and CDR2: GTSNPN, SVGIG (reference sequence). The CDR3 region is CAWTRTGVDSPLHF. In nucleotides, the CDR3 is TGTGCCTGGACTCGCACAGGGGTGGATTCACCCCTCCACTTT.

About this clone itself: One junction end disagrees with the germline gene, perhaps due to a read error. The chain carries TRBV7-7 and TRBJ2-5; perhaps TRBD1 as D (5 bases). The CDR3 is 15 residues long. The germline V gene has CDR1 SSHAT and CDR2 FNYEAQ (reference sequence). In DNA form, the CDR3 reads TGTGCTAGCAGCTTAGTAAGTGACAGACAAGAGACCCAGTACTTC. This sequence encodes CASSLVSDRQETQYF.

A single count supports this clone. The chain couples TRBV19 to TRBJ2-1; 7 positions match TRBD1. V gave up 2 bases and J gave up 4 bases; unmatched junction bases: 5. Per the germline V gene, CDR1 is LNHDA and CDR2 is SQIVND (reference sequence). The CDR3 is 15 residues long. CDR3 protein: CASSIWPGGYNEQFF. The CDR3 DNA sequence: TGTGCCAGTAGTATATGGCCAGGGGGTTACAATGAGCAGTTCTTC.

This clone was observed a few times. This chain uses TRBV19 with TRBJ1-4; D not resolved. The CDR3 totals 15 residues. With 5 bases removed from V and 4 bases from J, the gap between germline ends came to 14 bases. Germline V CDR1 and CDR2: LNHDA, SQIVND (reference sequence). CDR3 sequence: CASSLGRSNNEKLFF. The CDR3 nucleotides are TGTGCCAGTAGTTTAGGACGGAGCAATAATGAAAAACTGTTTTTT.

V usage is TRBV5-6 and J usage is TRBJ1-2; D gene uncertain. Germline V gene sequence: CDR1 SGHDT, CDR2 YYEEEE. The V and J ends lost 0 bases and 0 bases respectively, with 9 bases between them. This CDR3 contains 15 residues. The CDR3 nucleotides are TGTGCCAGCAGCTTGGGCAGAGGTCCTAACTATGGCTACACCTTC. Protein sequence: CASSLGRGPNYGYTF.

CDR3: CASRHRGVTEAFF. The CDR3 DNA sequence: TGTGCCAGCAGACACAGGGGTGTGACTGAAGCTTTCTTT. The chain joins TRBV2 to TRBJ1-1; 7 nucleotides line up with TRBD1. V lost 6 bases to trimming and J lost 5 bases; unmatched junction nucleotides: 6. Germline CDR1 is SNHLY and CDR2 is FYNNEI. This CDR3 spans 13 amino acids.

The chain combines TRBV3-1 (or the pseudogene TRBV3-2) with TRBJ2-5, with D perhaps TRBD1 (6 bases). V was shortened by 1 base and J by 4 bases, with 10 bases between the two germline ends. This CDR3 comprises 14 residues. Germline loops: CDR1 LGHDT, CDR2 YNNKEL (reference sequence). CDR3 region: CASSQVVGGETQYF. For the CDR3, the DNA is TGTGCCAGCAGCCAAGTCGTAGGGGGAGAGACCCAGTACTTC.

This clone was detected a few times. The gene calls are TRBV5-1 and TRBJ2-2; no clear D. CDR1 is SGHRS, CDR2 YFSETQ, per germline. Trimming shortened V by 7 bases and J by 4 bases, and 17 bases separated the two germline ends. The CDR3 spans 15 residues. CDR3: CASRLSQESTGELFF. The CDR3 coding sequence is TGCGCCAGCCGTCTTTCGCAGGAATCCACCGGGGAGCTGTTTTTT.

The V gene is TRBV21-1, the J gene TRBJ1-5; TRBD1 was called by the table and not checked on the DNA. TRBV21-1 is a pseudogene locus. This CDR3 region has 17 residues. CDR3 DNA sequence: TGTGCCAGCAGCCTCCCGCAGGGAAAAGGAGGCAATCAGCCCCAGCATTTT. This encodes CASSLPQGKGGNQPQHF.

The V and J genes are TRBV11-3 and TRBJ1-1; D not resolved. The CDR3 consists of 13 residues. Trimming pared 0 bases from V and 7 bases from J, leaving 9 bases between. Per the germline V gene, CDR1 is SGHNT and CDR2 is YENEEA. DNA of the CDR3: TGTGCCAGCAGCTTAGATTCCGGGTTTGAAGCTTTCTTT. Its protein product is CASSLDSGFEAFF.

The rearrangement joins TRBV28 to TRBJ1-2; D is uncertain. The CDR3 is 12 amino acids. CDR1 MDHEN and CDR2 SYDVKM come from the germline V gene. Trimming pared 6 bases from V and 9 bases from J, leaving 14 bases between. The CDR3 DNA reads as TGTGCCAGCAGCCCAAGAGGGATGAGCTACACCTTC. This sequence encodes CASSPRGMSYTF.

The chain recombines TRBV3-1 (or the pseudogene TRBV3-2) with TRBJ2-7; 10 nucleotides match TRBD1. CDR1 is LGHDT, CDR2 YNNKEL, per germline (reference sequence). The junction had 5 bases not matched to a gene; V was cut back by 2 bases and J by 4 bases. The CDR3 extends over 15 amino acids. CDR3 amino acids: CASSQMTGGGYEQYF. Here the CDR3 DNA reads TGTGCCAGCAGCCAAATGACAGGGGGCGGATACGAGCAGTACTTC.

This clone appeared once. Written as DNA, the CDR3 is TGTGCCAGCAGCCCGACAGGTCAGAACACTGAAGCTTTCTTT. It yields the protein CASSPTGQNTEAFF. The V call is TRBV7-3, the J call TRBJ1-1; the D gene is possibly TRBD1 (6 bases). Trimming shortened V by 5 bases and J by 1 base, and 11 bases separated the two germline ends. The CDR3 is made up of 14 amino acids. Germline CDR1 is SGHTA and CDR2 is FQGTGA.

CDR3 DNA sequence: TGTGCCAGCAGCGTGGGCGAGACGACAGGAAACACCATATATTTT. It specifies CASSVGETTGNTIYF. The chain has TRBV9 and TRBJ1-3, with D hard to call. Germline loops: CDR1 SGDLS, CDR2 YYNGEE. Trimming stripped 2 bases from V and 4 bases from J, with 13 bases between. This CDR3 has 15 amino acids.

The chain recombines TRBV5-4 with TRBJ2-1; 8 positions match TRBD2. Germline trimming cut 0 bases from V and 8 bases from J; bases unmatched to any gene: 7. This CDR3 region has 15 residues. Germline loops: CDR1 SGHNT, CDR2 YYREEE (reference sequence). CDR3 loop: CASSLGRRGEDEQFF. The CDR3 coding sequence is TGTGCCAGCAGCTTGGGGAGGCGGGGGGAGGATGAGCAGTTCTTC.

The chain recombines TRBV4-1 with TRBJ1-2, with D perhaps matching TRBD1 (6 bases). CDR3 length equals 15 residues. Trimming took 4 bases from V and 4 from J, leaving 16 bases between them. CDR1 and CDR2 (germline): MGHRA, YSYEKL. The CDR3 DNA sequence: TGCGCCAGCAGCCCCAGACAGGCGGGGGGCTATGGCTACACCTTC. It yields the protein CASSPRQAGGYGYTF.

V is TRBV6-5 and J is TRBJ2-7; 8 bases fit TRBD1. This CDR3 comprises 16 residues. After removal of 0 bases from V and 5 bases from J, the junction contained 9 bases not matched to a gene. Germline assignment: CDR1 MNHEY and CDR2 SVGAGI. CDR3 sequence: CASSYSWQGAPNEQYF. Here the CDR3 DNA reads TGTGCCAGCAGTTACTCGTGGCAGGGGGCTCCAAACGAGCAGTACTTC.

CDR3 DNA sequence: TGTGCCAGCAGCCCTTATCCCGACAGGGGGTATCAGCCCCAGCATTTT. Translating it yields CASSPYPDRGYQPQHF. The chain recombines TRBV28 with TRBJ1-5; 9 bases align to TRBD1. V lost 6 bases to trimming and J lost 5 bases; unmatched junction nucleotides: 11. Germline V CDR1 and CDR2: MDHEN, SYDVKM. This CDR3 comprises 16 residues.

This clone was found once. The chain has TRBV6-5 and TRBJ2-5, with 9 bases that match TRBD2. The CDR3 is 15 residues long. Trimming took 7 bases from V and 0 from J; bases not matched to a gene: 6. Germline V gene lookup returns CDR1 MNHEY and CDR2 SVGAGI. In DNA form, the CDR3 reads TGTGCCAGCAAGACAGCGGGGGGATACCAAGAGACCCAGTACTTC. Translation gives CASKTAGGYQETQYF.